This T cell receptor (beta chain) is drawn from a study of CD8+ T cells in alopecia areata. The germline CDR1 and CDR2 sequences are SGHTA and FQGNSA. The CDR3 spans 18 residues. V was clipped by 1 base and J by 0 bases; unmatched bases: 7. RNA extraction was followed by reverse transcription into cDNA, which acted as the sequencing template. This table comes from immunoSEQ multiplex PCR, and its TCRdb copy is limited to in-frame clones, with some not included. The table records about 250,000 clones, under 80% of them present only once. Study results and caveats: Sequencing of scalp tissue also captures the resident alphabeta T cells of normal skin.

Of note for this clone: The antigen is not known.

The V and J genes are TRBV7-2 and TRBJ1-5; 9 nucleotides match TRBD1. The sample in question was CD4+ T cells sorted from blood, obtained at week 0. This sequence was found in a human donor with alopecia areata. For the CDR3, the DNA is TGTGCCAGCAGCTTAGGGACAGGGGCCTTCAATAGCAATCAGCCCCAGCATTTT. Residues: CASSLGTGAFNSNQPQHF.